The entry below gives a single TCR beta chain sequence along with its context. Its antigen specificity is not known. One base away there is no much larger clone; base qualities are not given. This sample was included in a study of blood T cell repertoires in COVID-19 (dated by TCRdb to between 2020 and 2021). Broadly, across the study: Samples from collaborators originated in the United States, Italy and Spain and spanned both the acute and convalescent phases of COVID-19. The prospective study material was composed of cDNA or gDNA derived from T cells, B-cell-depleted T cells, or PBMCs. Subjects who had been exposed to COVID-19, were actively infected with it, or had recovered from it provided the deeply sampled blood TCRbeta repertoires that made up the dataset. The repertoires were released in a freely available public database meant as a resource for research on the immune response to SARS-CoV-2. Samples came from the ongoing ImmuneRACE study (first 160 participants) plus 1,254 subjects from 6 global collaborators. Sample metadata almost always included a de-identified subject ID, COVID-19 status, age in years and sex. Where available, HLA class I and class II types were taken from metadata supplied by the sample provider and were not determined by assay-based typing. Broad study findings and their caveats: The amount of clinical and demographic metadata varied by source and participant and was provided uncurated.

TCRbeta CDR3 regions were amplified from genomic DNA using the immunoSEQ Assay, a bias-controlled multiplex PCR. As for how the authors treated the data: Within the assay, amplification of reference gene primers was used to estimate how many nucleated cells each sample contained. To quantify the absolute abundance of each unique TCRbeta CDR3 rearrangement, sequence reads were collapsed and filtered. Productive Simpson clonality was computed per sample as the square root of Simpson's diversity index over productive rearrangements. In its TCRdb copy, this immuneACCESS table keeps in-frame sequences only and misses some clones. Where compared with another copy, unresolved V genes explain less than half of these, and the others have no known cause. V and J calls and clone size are copied from that table; D and trimming were computed from the DNA. The sample has over 80,000 clones on record, more than 70% of them singletons. About 20% of the sample belongs to the ten largest clones.

Whole blood was collected in K2EDTA tubes by collaborating institutions according to the institutions' own protocols. Collaborator samples were shipped for TCRbeta analysis as frozen whole blood, isolated PBMCs, or DNA extracted from either sample type. The specimen was peripheral blood. The sequence came from a human donor in a cohort sampled during active COVID-19.

The nucleotide sequence is TGTGCCAGCAGTTCCGGACAGGGGCCCGGGGAGCTGTTTTTT. Translated, this is CASSSGQGPGELFF. The chain is encoded by TRBV2 joined to TRBJ2-2; 9 middle bases align to TRBD1. From the cysteine up to the phenylalanine, the CDR3 has a length of 14 residues. Only the CDR3 DNA is retained, 42 bases long and in frame from the first base. V ends up 5 bases short and J 6 bases short, with an unmatched junction base count of 4. CDR1 and CDR2 were assigned from the germline V gene as SNHLY and FYNNEI.